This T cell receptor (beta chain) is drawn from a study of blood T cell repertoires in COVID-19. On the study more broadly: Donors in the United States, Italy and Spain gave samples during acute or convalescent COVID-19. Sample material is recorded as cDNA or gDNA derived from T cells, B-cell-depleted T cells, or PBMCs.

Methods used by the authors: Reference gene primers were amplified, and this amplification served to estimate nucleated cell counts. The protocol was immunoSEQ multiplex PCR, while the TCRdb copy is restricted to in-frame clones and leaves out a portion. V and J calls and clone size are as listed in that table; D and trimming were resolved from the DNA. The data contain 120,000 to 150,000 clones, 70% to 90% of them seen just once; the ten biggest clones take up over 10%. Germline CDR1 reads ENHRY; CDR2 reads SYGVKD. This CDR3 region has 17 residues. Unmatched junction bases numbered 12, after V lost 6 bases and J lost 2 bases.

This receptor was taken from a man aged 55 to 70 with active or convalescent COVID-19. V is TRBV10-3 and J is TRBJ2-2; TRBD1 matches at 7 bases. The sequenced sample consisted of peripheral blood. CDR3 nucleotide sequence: TGTGCCATCAGCTGGGACAGCCCGACGCGAAACACCGGGGAGCTGTTTTTT. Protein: CAISWDSPTRNTGELFF.